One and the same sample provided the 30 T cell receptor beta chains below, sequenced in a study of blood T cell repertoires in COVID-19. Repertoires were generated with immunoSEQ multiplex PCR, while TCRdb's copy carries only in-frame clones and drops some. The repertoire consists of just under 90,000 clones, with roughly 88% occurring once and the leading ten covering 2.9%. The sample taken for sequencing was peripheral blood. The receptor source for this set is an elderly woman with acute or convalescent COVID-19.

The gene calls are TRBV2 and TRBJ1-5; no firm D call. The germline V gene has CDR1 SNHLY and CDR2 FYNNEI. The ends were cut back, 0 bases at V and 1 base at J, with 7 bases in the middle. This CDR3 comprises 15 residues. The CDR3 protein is CASSEAVQSNQPQHF. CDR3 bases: TGTGCCAGCAGTGAAGCGGTTCAGAGCAATCAGCCCCAGCATTTT.

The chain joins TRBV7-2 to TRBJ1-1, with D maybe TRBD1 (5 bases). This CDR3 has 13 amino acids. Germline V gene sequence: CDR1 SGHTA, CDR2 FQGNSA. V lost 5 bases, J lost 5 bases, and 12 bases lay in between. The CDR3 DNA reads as TGTGCCAGCAGCGCCGGACGGGGGACTGAAGCTTTCTTT. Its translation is CASSAGRGTEAFF.

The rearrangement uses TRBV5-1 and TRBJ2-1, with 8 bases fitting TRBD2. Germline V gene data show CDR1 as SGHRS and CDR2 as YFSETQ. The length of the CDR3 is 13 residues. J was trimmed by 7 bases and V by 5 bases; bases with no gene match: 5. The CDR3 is CASRSGGLNEQFF. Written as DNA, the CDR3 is TGCGCCAGCAGGAGCGGGGGTTTAAATGAGCAGTTCTTC. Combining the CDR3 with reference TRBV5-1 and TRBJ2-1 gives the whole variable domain KAGVTQTPRYLIKTRGQQVTLSCSPISGHRSVSWYQQTPGQGLQFLFEYFSETQRNKGNFPGRFSGRQFSNSRSEMNVSTLELGDSALYLCASRSGGLNEQFFGPGTRLTVL.

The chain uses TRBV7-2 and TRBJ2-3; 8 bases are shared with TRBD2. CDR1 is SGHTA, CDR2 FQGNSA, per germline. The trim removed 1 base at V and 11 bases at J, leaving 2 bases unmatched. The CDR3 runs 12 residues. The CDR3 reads CASSLVAGMQYF. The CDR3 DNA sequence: TGTGCCAGCAGCTTAGTAGCGGGAATGCAGTATTTT.

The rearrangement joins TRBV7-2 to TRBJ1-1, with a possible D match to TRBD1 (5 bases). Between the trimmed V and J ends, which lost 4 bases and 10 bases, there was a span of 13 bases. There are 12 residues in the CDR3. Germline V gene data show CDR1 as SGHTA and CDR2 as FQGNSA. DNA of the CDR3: TGTGCCAGCAGCTCCAGGACACCAGGAGCTTTCTTT. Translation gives CASSSRTPGAFF.

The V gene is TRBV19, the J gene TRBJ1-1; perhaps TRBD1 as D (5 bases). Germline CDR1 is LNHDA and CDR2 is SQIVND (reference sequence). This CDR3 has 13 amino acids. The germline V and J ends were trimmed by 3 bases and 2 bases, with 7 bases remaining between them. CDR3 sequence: CASSMTVNTEAFF. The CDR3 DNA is TGTGCCAGTAGTATGACAGTCAACACTGAAGCTTTCTTT. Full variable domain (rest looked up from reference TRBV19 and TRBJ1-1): DGGITQSPKYLFRKEGQNVTLSCEQNLNHDAMYWYRQDPGQGLRLIYYSQIVNDFQKGDIAEGYSVSREKKESFPLTVTSAQKNPTAFYLCASSMTVNTEAFFGQGTRLTVV.

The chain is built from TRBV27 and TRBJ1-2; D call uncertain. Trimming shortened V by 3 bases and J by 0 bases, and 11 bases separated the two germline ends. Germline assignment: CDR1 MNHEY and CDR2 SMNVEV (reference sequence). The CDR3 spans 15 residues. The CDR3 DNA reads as TGTGCCAGCAGTTTTTCTGACACATCTAACTATGGCTACACCTTC. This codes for CASSFSDTSNYGYTF.

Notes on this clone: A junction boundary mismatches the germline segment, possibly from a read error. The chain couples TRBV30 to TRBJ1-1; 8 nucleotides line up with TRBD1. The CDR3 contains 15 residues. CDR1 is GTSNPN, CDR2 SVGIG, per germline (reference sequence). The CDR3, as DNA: TGTGCCGGGAGACGTATGTACAGGGGGGAATCTGAAGCTTTCTTT. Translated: CAGRRMYRGESEAFF.

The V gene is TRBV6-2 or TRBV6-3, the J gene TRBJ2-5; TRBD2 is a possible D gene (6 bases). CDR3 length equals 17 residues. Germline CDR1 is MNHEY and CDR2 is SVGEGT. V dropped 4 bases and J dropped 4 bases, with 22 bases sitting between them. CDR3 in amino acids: CASSSSAARPGGETQYF. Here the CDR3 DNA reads TGTGCCAGCAGTTCCTCAGCGGCCCGACCCGGGGGAGAGACCCAGTACTTC.

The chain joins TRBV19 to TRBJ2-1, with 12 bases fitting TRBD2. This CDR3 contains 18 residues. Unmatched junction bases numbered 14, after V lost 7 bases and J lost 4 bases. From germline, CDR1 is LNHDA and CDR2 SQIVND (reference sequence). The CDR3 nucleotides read TGTGCCAGTACGAAGCTAGGCACTACTAGCGGGGGGTACAATGAGCAGTTCTTC. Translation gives CASTKLGTTSGGYNEQFF.

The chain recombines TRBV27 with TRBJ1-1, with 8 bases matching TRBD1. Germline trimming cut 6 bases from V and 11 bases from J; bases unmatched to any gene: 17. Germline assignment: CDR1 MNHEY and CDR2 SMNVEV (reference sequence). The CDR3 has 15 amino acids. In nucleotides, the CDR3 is TGTGCCAGCAGACGCCCCGGACAGGGTGGGCGAGGGGCTTTCTTT. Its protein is CASRRPGQGGRGAFF.

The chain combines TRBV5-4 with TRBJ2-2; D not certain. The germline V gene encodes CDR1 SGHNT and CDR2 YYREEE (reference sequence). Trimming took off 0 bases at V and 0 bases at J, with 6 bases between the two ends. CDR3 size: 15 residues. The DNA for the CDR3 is TGTGCCAGCAGCTTGGGTACAGCGAACACCGGGGAGCTGTTTTTT. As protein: CASSLGTANTGELFF.

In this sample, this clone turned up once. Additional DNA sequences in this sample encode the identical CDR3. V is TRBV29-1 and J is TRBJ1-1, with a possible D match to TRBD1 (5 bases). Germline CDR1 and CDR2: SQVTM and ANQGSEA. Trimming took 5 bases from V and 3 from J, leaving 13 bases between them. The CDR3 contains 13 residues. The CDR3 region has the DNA TGCAGCGTTTCCGGGACGGGAGACACTGAAGCTTTCTTT. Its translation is CSVSGTGDTEAFF.

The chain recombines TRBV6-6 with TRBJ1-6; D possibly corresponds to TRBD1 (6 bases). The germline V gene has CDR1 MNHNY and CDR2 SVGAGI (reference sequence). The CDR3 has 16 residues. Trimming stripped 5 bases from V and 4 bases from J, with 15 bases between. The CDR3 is CASSTTGTLYNSPLHF. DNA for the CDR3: TGTGCCAGCAGTACTACCGGGACACTTTATAATTCACCCCTCCACTTT.

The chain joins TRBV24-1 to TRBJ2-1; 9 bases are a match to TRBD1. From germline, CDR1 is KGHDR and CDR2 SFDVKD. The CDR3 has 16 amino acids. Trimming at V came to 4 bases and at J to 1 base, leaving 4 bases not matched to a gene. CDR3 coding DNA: TGTGCCACCAGTGACCCAGGACAGGGGTCCTACAATGAGCAGTTCTTC. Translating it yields CATSDPGQGSYNEQFF.

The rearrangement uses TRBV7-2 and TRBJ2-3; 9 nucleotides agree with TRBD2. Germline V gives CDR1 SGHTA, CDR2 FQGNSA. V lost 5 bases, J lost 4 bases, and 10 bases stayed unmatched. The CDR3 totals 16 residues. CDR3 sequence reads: CASSPRPSGESDTQYF. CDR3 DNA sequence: TGTGCCAGCAGCCCCCGCCCTAGCGGGGAGTCAGATACGCAGTATTTT.

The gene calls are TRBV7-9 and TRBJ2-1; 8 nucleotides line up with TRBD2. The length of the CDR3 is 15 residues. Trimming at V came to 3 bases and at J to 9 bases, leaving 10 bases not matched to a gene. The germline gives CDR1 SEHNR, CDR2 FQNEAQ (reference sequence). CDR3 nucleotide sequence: TGTGCCAGCAGCTTCACAGCGGGAGTGATTAGTGAGCAGTTCTTC. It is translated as CASSFTAGVISEQFF.

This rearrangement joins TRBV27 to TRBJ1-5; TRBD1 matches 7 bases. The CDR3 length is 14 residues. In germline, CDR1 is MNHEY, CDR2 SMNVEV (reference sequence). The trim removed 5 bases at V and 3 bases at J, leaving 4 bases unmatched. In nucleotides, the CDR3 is TGTGCCAGCAGTCGAACAGGGGACAATCAGCCCCAGCATTTT. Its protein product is CASSRTGDNQPQHF.

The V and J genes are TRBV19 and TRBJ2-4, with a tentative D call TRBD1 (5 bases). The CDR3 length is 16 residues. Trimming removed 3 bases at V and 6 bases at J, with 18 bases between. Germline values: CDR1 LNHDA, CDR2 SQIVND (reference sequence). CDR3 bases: TGTGCCAGTAGTATCCCAGACAGTCAAGTGCGAAACATTCAGTACTTC. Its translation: CASSIPDSQVRNIQYF.

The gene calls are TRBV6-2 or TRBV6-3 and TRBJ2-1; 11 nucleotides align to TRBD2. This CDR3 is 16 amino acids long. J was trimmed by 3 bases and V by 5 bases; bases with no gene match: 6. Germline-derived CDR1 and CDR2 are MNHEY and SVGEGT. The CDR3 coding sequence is TGTGCCAGCAGTCCCCGACTAGCGGGGAACTACAATGAGCAGTTCTTC. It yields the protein CASSPRLAGNYNEQFF.

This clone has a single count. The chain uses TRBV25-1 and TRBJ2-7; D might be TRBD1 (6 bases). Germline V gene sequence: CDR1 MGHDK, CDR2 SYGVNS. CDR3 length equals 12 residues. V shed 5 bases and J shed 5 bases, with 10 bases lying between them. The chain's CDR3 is CASSHRVDEQYF. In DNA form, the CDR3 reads TGTGCCAGCAGTCACAGGGTTGACGAGCAGTACTTC.

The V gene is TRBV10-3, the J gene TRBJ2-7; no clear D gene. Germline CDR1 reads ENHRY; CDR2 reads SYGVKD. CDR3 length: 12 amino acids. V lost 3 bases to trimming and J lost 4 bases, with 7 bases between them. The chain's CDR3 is CAISDAAYEQYF. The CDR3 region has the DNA TGTGCCATCAGTGACGCAGCGTACGAGCAGTACTTC.

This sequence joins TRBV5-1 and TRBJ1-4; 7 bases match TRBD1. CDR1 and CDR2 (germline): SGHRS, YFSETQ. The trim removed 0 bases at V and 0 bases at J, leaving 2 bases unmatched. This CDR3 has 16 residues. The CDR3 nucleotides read TGCGCCAGCAGCTTGGACAGGGGAACAACTAATGAAAAACTGTTTTTT. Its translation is CASSLDRGTTNEKLFF.

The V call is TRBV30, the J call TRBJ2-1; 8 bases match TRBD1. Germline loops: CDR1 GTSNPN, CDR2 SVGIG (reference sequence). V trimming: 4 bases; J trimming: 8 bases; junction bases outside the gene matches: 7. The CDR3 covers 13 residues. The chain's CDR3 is CAWTKTGVDEQFF. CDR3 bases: TGTGCCTGGACTAAGACAGGGGTGGATGAGCAGTTCTTC. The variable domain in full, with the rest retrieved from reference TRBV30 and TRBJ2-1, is SQTIHQWPATLVQPVGSPLSLECTVEGTSNPNLYWYRQAAGRGLQLLFYSVGIGQISSEVPQNLSASRPQDRQFILSSKKLLLSDSGFYLCAWTKTGVDEQFFGPGTRLTVL.

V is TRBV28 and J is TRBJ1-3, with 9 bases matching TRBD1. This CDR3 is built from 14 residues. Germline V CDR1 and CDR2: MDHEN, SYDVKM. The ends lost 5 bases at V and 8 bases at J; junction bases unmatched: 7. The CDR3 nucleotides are TGTGCCAGCAGTCGGGACAGGGTCGTAGACACCATATATTTT. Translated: CASSRDRVVDTIYF.

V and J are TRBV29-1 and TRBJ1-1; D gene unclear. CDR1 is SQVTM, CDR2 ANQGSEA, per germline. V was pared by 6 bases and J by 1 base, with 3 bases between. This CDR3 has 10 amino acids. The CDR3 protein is CSVANTEAFF. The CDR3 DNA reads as TGCAGCGTGGCGAACACTGAAGCTTTCTTT.

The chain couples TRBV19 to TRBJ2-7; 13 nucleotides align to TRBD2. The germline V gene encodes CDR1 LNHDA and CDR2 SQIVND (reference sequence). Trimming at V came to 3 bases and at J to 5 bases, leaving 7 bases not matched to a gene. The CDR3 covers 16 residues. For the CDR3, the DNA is TGTGCCAGTAGTATTCGGGGACTAGCGGGGAGCCACGAGCAGTACTTC. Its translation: CASSIRGLAGSHEQYF.

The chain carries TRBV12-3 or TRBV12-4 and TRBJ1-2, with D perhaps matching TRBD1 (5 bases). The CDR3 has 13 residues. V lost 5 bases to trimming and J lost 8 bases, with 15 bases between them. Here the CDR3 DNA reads TGTGCCAGCAGTCCGACAGTCCTTGGAGGCTACACCTTC. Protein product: CASSPTVLGGYTF.

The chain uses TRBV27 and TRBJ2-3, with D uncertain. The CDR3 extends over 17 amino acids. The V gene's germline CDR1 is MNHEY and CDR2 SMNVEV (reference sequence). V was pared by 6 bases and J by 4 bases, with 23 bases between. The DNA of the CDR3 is TGTGCCAGCAGCCCTACGTCTCTAGGTGTGGTGGCAGATACGCAGTATTTT. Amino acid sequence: CASSPTSLGVVADTQYF.

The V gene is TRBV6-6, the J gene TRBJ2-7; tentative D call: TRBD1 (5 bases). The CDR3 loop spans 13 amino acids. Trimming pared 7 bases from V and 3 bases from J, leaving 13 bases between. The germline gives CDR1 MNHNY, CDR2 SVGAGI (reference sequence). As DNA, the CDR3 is TGTGCCAGCACTCAGGGTTCGGACTACGAGCAGTACTTC. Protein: CASTQGSDYEQYF.